A selection of T cell receptor beta chains follows, all from one sample in a study of T-cell memory formation after mild COVID-19. TCRdb used MiXCR to reprocess the 5' RACE reads, holding one entry per CDR3 protein. This sample yields a few hundred thousand distinct CDR3 sequences, of which 16% are seen a single time; 22% belongs to the top ten. Sequencing was done on a sample of PBMCs or a T cell subset sorted from them (not recorded which). The receptors originated from a man younger than 35 who had mild COVID-19 (a few samples of this study predate the infection). Cell type and time point are not known. The CDR3 runs from the conserved cysteine through the conserved F or W. D genes are given only for firm matches. Clone sizes are given selectively: once, few, many, or a class where the clone is expanded.

cdr3_aa cdr3_nt d_call j_call clone_size v_call
CASSVHHYNEQFF TGTGCCAGCAGCGTACACCACTACAATGAGCAGTTCTTC - TRBJ2-1 few TRBV9
CSARTRGDTQYF TGCAGTGCTAGAACGCGGGGAGATACGCAGTATTTT - TRBJ2-3 - TRBV20-1
CASSLRRQGIQPQHF TGTGCCAGCAGCTTAAGACGCCAGGGGATTCAGCCACAGCATTTT - TRBJ1-5 - TRBV7-8
CASSQDPGSESSYEQYF TGTGCCAGCAGCCAAGATCCTGGATCTGAAAGCTCCTACGAGCAGTACTTC - TRBJ2-7 few TRBV4-2
CASSQESRDTEAFF TGCGCCAGCAGCCAAGAGAGCAGGGACACTGAAGCTTTCTTT - TRBJ1-1 - TRBV4-3
CASNFGGAYNEQFF TGTGCCAGCAACTTCGGGGGGGCCTACAATGAGCAGTTCTTC TRBD2 TRBJ2-1 - TRBV27
CSARASPGTLDSPLHF TGCAGTGCTAGGGCCAGTCCCGGGACACTAGATTCACCCCTCCACTTT - TRBJ1-6 - TRBV20-1
CATSGAGGGHEQYF TGTGCCACCTCTGGTGCAGGGGGTGGCCACGAGCAGTACTTC TRBD1 TRBJ2-7 - TRBV25-1
CSARVLGTGKATEAFF TGCAGTGCTAGAGTCCTCGGGACAGGGAAGGCCACTGAAGCTTTCTTT TRBD1 TRBJ1-1 few TRBV20-1
CASTWGQLQETQYF TGTGCCAGCACCTGGGGACAGCTACAAGAGACCCAGTACTTC TRBD1 TRBJ2-5 - TRBV7-6
CASSWTGGPNTGELFF TGTGCCAGCAGTTGGACCGGGGGGCCGAACACCGGGGAGCTGTTTTTT - TRBJ2-2 - TRBV6-2/TRBV6-3
CSVALANEQFF TGCAGCGTTGCGCTAGCGAATGAGCAGTTCTTC - TRBJ2-1 - TRBV29-1
CASSPQSSNYGYTF TGTGCCAGCAGCCCCCAGTCCAGTAACTATGGCTACACCTTC - TRBJ1-2 once TRBV7-2
CASSLLARDSPLHF TGTGCCAGCAGCTTGTTGGCCAGGGATTCACCCCTCCACTTT - TRBJ1-6 - TRBV5-6
CASSNWDSPYEQYF TGTGCCAGCAGCAACTGGGACAGTCCCTACGAGCAGTACTTC TRBD1 TRBJ2-7 - TRBV7-9
CASSSINARRAGANVLTF TGTGCCAGCAGCTCAATCAATGCAAGGAGAGCCGGGGCCAACGTCCTGACTTTC - TRBJ2-6 few TRBV11-2
CAAPPWAGTVEKLFF TGTGCAGCACCCCCCTGGGCCGGGACTGTCGAAAAACTGTTTTTT - TRBJ1-4 few TRBV21-1
CASRGLEDTQYF TGCGCCAGCAGAGGACTAGAGGATACGCAGTATTTT TRBD2 TRBJ2-3 once TRBV10-2
CASSITGTDTQYF TGTGCCAGCAGTATTACAGGGACGGATACGCAGTATTTT - TRBJ2-3 few TRBV5-4
CASSVLAGDPGTQYF TGTGCCAGCAGTGTGCTAGCGGGGGATCCGGGGACCCAGTACTTC TRBD2 TRBJ2-5 - TRBV2
CASSQDHSANYGYTF TGTGCCAGCAGCCAAGATCACAGTGCTAACTATGGCTACACCTTC - TRBJ1-2 many TRBV4-2
CASSPPGLAGVDTQYF TGTGCCAGCAGTCCTCCGGGACTAGCGGGGGTAGATACGCAGTATTTT TRBD2 TRBJ2-3 few TRBV5-6
CASTSVADTQYF TGTGCCAGCACATCTGTGGCAGATACGCAGTATTTT - TRBJ2-3 - TRBV6-2/TRBV6-3
CASSRTGRNEQFF TGCGCCAGCAGCCGGACAGGGCGGAATGAGCAGTTCTTC TRBD1 TRBJ2-1 - TRBV5-1
CSARHRGLPGELFF TGCAGTGCTAGACACAGGGGGCTTCCCGGGGAGCTGTTTTTT TRBD1 TRBJ2-2 few TRBV20-1
CASRRLGVQETQYF TGTGCCAGCAGAAGACTGGGGGTCCAAGAGACCCAGTACTTC - TRBJ2-5 - TRBV6-6
CAIPDSLSYNEQFF TGTGCCATCCCGGACAGCCTCTCCTACAATGAGCAGTTCTTC - TRBJ2-1 - TRBV7-9
CASSFTGSRTDTQYF TGTGCCAGCAGTTTTACAGGGTCGAGGACAGATACGCAGTATTTT - TRBJ2-3 - TRBV6-5
CSARRTFLQETQYF TGCAGTGCTAGAAGGACCTTCCTACAAGAGACCCAGTACTTC - TRBJ2-5 few TRBV20-1
CAVQGSAGETQYF TGTGCCGTTCAGGGATCTGCGGGGGAGACCCAGTACTTC - TRBJ2-5 - TRBV7-9
CASSEAGGRKFF TGTGCCAGCAGTGAAGCGGGGGGACGGAAATTCTTC TRBD2 TRBJ2-1 few TRBV6-2/TRBV6-3
CASSYQGNNSPLHF TGTGCCAGCAGTTACCAGGGCAATAATTCACCCCTCCACTTT - TRBJ1-6 many TRBV12-3/TRBV12-4
CASSVGAGAANTEAFF TGTGCCAGCAGCGTAGGTGCAGGGGCAGCGAACACTGAAGCTTTCTTT - TRBJ1-1 once TRBV7-6
CASSPRSQGAETQYF TGTGCCAGCTCACCACGATCACAGGGTGCGGAGACCCAGTACTTC - TRBJ2-5 - TRBV18
CAIRSQGSLHYGYTF TGTGCCATAAGAAGTCAGGGATCCCTACACTATGGCTACACCTTC - TRBJ1-2 - TRBV6-6
CASSSATGGTNTGELFF TGTGCCAGCTCATCCGCTACGGGGGGCACGAACACCGGGGAGCTGTTTTTT - TRBJ2-2 - TRBV18
CSAGLPGQGGGEKLFF TGCAGTGCCGGACTACCGGGACAGGGAGGGGGTGAAAAACTGTTTTTT TRBD1 TRBJ1-4 once TRBV20-1
CASSGNYNSPLHF TGTGCCAGCAGCGGGAACTATAATTCACCCCTCCACTTT - TRBJ1-6 - TRBV6-5
CASSHDTGTNTEAFF TGTGCCAGCAGTCACGACACTGGCACGAACACTGAAGCTTTCTTT - TRBJ1-1 - TRBV12-3/TRBV12-4
CASSLMGEKLFF TGTGCCAGCAGCTTGATGGGTGAAAAACTGTTTTTT - TRBJ1-4 many TRBV11-2